The 7 T cell receptor beta chains in this list originate from one sample, sequenced in a study of T cell responses to AZD1222 COVID-19 vaccine. Libraries were prepared by immunoSEQ multiplex PCR; TCRdb keeps only in-frame clonotypes and omits some of them. The sample includes about 53,000 clones, about 81% seen only once; the top ten take over 20%. The sequenced sample was peripheral blood, obtained on day 0 of AZD1222 vaccination. The origin of the receptors is an adult in good health.

This clone was seen a few times. The V gene is TRBV5-4, the J gene TRBJ2-3; D is ambiguous. The CDR3 loop spans 15 amino acids. Germline CDR1 is SGHNT and CDR2 is YYREEE (reference sequence). With 4 bases removed from V and 0 bases from J, the gap between germline ends came to 12 bases. This CDR3 reads CASSIDRASTDTQYF. DNA for the CDR3: TGTGCCAGCAGCATTGACCGGGCAAGCACAGATACGCAGTATTTT.

This clone has ten or more counts. The chain links TRBV6-4 to TRBJ2-1; 14 bases agree with TRBD2. Germline lookup yields CDR1 MRHNA and CDR2 SNTAGT. V gave up 3 bases and J gave up 9 bases; unmatched junction bases: 4. The CDR3 contains 15 residues. CDR3 sequence: CASSEETSGRAEQFF. CDR3 coding DNA: TGTGCCAGCAGTGAAGAGACTAGCGGGAGGGCTGAGCAGTTCTTC.

The count of this clone is one. This chain's CDR3 is CASSLPGASQGNEQFF. The CDR3 DNA sequence: TGTGCCAGCAGCCTTCCCGGGGCTAGCCAGGGTAATGAGCAGTTCTTC. The chain is built from TRBV4-2 and TRBJ2-1; perhaps D is TRBD1 or TRBD2 (5 bases each). In germline, CDR1 is LGHNA, CDR2 YNFKEQ. Trimming left V 4 bases short and J 7 bases short, with 20 bases between. This CDR3 comprises 16 residues.

The chain combines TRBV29-1 with TRBJ1-2; 7 positions agree with TRBD1. The CDR3 length is 15 residues. Trimming removed 7 bases from V and 4 bases from J; junction bases left unmatched: 15. Germline assignment: CDR1 SQVTM and CDR2 ANQGSEA. The CDR3 is CSALSSTAGGYGYTF. The CDR3 bases are TGCAGCGCCCTGAGTAGTACGGCAGGGGGCTATGGCTACACCTTC.

The CDR3 protein is CATSRDVGGLKYF. DNA for the CDR3: TGTGCCACCAGCAGAGATGTGGGGGGGTTGAAGTATTTT. This chain links TRBV15 with TRBJ2-3, with 7 bases identical to TRBD2. Unmatched junction bases numbered 7, after V lost 0 bases and J lost 13 bases. CDR3 length: 13 residues. Germline-derived CDR1 and CDR2 are LNHNV and YYDKDF (reference sequence).

CDR3 nucleotides: TGTGCCTGGGGGGGTAAGCAGTACTTC. Translation: CAWGGKQYF. The gene calls are TRBV30 and TRBJ2-7, with D tentatively TRBD1 or TRBD2 (5 bases each). CDR3 length: 9 amino acids. V lost 5 bases and J 8 bases, leaving 7 bases between the germline ends. The germline V gene encodes CDR1 GTSNPN and CDR2 SVGIG (reference sequence). Drawing the rest from reference TRBV30 and TRBJ2-7, the complete variable domain is SQTIHQWPATLVQPVGSPLSLECTVEGTSNPNLYWYRQAAGRGLQLLFYSVGIGQISSEVPQNLSASRPQDRQFILSSKKLLLSDSGFYLCAWGGKQYFGPGTRLTVT.

The V call is TRBV27, the J call TRBJ1-1; possible D gene TRBD1, 5 bases. Trimming left V 6 bases short and J 7 bases short, with 15 bases between. The CDR3 loop spans 13 amino acids. CDR1 MNHEY and CDR2 SMNVEV come from the germline V gene (reference sequence). CDR3 coding DNA: TGTGCCAGCAGGCCCGCCCTTAGGGGTGAAGCTTTCTTT. Its translation is CASRPALRGEAFF.